One sample yielded the 13 T cell receptor beta chains listed below, sequenced in a study of blood T cell repertoires in COVID-19 (TCRdb year 2020). Receptors were amplified or captured by the immunoSEQ multiplex PCR assay. TCRdb holds this immuneACCESS table with in-frame rearrangements only. Some clones are missing; in checked studies, unresolved V genes explain under half, and the rest has no known cause. The sample table holds about 27,000 clones, of which around 80% were seen once. About 42% of the sample goes to the ten largest clones. Sequencing was carried out using peripheral blood. These receptors all come from a woman of 80 years or more with acute or convalescent COVID-19.

V is TRBV5-5 and J is TRBJ1-2; TRBD1 aligns across 9 bases. V lost 4 bases to trimming and J lost 7 bases; unmatched junction nucleotides: 5. CDR3 length: 13 amino acids. Germline V gene sequence: CDR1 SGHKS, CDR2 YYEKEE (reference sequence). CDR3 amino acids: CASSQGTGFGYTF. The DNA of the CDR3 is TGTGCCAGCAGCCAGGGGACAGGGTTTGGCTACACCTTC.

The J gene is TRBJ2-7, the V gene TRBV5-1; possible D gene TRBD1, 5 bases. Germline-derived CDR1 and CDR2 are SGHRS and YFSETQ. Between the trimmed V and J ends, which lost 2 bases and 2 bases, there was a span of 8 bases. CDR3 size: 13 residues. The DNA of the CDR3 is TGCGCCAGCAGCTTCACAGGCACCTACGAGCAGTACTTC. It encodes CASSFTGTYEQYF.

This chain uses TRBV9 with TRBJ2-3, with TRBD1 matching 7 bases. Germline V lookup: CDR1 SGDLS, CDR2 YYNGEE. V was clipped by 4 bases and J by 0 bases; unmatched bases: 5. The CDR3 loop spans 15 amino acids. The CDR3 loop reads CASSKGATSTDTQYF. The DNA for the CDR3 is TGTGCCAGCAGCAAGGGGGCTACTAGCACAGATACGCAGTATTTT. The full variable domain, rest sourced from reference TRBV9 and TRBJ2-3, is DSGVTQTPKHLITATGQRVTLRCSPRSGDLSVYWYQQSLDQGLQFLIQYYNGEERAKGNILERFSAQQFPDLHSELNLSSLELGDSALYFCASSKGATSTDTQYFGPGTRLTVL.

CDR3 loop: CASSPSTGSTEAFF. The CDR3 DNA is TGTGCCAGCTCACCATCCACAGGGAGTACTGAAGCTTTCTTT. This sequence joins TRBV18 and TRBJ1-1; tentative D call: TRBD1 (6 bases). Trimming left V 2 bases short and J 5 bases short, with 12 bases between. The CDR3 totals 14 residues. Germline V CDR1 and CDR2: KGHSH, LQKENI.

The rearrangement links TRBV2 to TRBJ2-3, with 9 nucleotides matching TRBD2. Germline loops: CDR1 SNHLY, CDR2 FYNNEI. V shed 4 bases, J shed 8 bases, and the junction held 7 bases outside the gene matches. The CDR3 length is 14 residues. CDR3 in amino acids: CASSGVAGVVTQYF. DNA of the CDR3: TGTGCCAGCAGTGGGGTAGCGGGGGTGGTTACGCAGTATTTT.

This chain links TRBV14 with TRBJ1-2; 7 bases line up with TRBD1. With V trimmed by 1 base and J by 2 bases, 4 bases remained unmatched. The germline V gene encodes CDR1 SGHDN and CDR2 FVKESK. The CDR3 totals 15 residues. CDR3 sequence: CASSQVETGNYGYTF. The CDR3 DNA is TGTGCCAGCAGCCAAGTCGAGACAGGGAACTATGGCTACACCTTC.

The chain combines TRBV6-5 with TRBJ1-5; D uncertain. The ends were cut back, 6 bases at V and 9 bases at J, with 9 bases in the middle. CDR3 length equals 11 residues. Germline CDR1 and CDR2: MNHEY and SVGAGI. As DNA, the CDR3 is TGTGCCAGCAGGTCGACGGGGCCCCAGCATTTT. Translated, it gives CASRSTGPQHF.

The V and J genes are TRBV12-3 or TRBV12-4 and TRBJ1-2; no definite D call. Deletions cut 3 bases from V and 7 bases from J, with 9 bases between. There are 12 residues in the CDR3. The CDR3 reads CASSFTVGGYTF. The CDR3 DNA reads as TGTGCCAGCAGTTTTACAGTGGGTGGCTACACCTTC.

The CDR3 reads CASSSGTSAYNEQFF. The CDR3, as DNA: TGTGCCAGCAGCTCCGGGACTAGCGCCTACAATGAGCAGTTCTTC. The V call is TRBV7-2, the J call TRBJ2-1, with 10 bases aligning to TRBD2. CDR1 is SGHTA and CDR2 is FQGNSA in the germline V gene. The length of the CDR3 is 15 residues. V gave up 4 bases and J gave up 2 bases; unmatched junction bases: 2.

The chain couples TRBV29-1 to TRBJ1-1; D gene uncertain. Trimming took off 7 bases at V and 0 bases at J, with 9 bases between the two ends. This CDR3 region has 12 residues. CDR1 SQVTM and CDR2 ANQGSEA come from the germline V gene. CDR3 coding DNA: TGCAGCGCTGGGCCAGTGAACACTGAAGCTTTCTTT. Translated, it gives CSAGPVNTEAFF.

This clone appeared a few times. The chain couples TRBV4-1 to TRBJ2-1; 10 bases align to TRBD2. The ends lost 6 bases at V and 8 bases at J; junction bases unmatched: 10. The CDR3 loop spans 15 amino acids. Germline-derived CDR1 and CDR2 are MGHRA and YSYEKL. The CDR3 nucleotides are TGCGCCAGCAGACCCCTAGCGGGAGTAATACATGAGCAGTTCTTC. It yields the protein CASRPLAGVIHEQFF.

The chain carries TRBV2 and TRBJ1-1, with TRBD1 matching over 7 bases. CDR1 SNHLY and CDR2 FYNNEI come from the germline V gene. V was pared by 6 bases and J by 1 base, with 11 bases of the junction left unmatched. CDR3 length equals 16 residues. CDR3 loop: CASRQRQGEPNTEAFF. CDR3 nucleotides: TGTGCCAGCAGACAACGGCAGGGGGAGCCGAACACTGAAGCTTTCTTT.

The chain couples TRBV14 to TRBJ2-7; 14 positions match TRBD2. The germline CDR1 and CDR2 sequences are SGHDN and FVKESK. The CDR3 has 16 residues. V lost 4 bases and J lost 4; bases outside the gene matches: 6. DNA for the CDR3: TGTGCCAGCAGCCGGTTGACTAGCGGGGGGGCGTACGAGCAGTACTTC. Protein product: CASSRLTSGGAYEQYF.